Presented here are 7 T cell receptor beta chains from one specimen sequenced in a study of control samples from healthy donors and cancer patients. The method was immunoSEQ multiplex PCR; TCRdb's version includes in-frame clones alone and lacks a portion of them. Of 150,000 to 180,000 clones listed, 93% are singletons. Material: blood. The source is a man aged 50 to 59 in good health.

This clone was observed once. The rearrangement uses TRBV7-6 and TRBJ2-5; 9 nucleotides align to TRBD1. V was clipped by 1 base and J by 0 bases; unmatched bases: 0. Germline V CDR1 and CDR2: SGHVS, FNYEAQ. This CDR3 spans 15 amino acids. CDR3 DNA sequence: TGTGCCAGCAGCTTAGGGACAGGGGACCAAGAGACCCAGTACTTC. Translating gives CASSLGTGDQETQYF.

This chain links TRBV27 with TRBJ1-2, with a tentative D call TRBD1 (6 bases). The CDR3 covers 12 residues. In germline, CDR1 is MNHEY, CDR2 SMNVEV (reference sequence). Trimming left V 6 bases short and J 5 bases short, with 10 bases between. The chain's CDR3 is CASRDRWYGYTF. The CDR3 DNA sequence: TGTGCCAGCAGAGACAGGTGGTATGGCTACACCTTC.

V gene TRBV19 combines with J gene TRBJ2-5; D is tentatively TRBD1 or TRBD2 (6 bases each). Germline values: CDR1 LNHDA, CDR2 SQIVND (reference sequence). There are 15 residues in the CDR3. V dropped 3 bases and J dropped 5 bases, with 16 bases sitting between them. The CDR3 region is CASSIQRGVRETQYF. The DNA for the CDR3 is TGTGCCAGTAGTATCCAAAGGGGGGTCCGGGAGACCCAGTACTTC. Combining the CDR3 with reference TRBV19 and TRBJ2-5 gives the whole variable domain DGGITQSPKYLFRKEGQNVTLSCEQNLNHDAMYWYRQDPGQGLRLIYYSQIVNDFQKGDIAEGYSVSREKKESFPLTVTSAQKNPTAFYLCASSIQRGVRETQYFGPGTRLLVL.

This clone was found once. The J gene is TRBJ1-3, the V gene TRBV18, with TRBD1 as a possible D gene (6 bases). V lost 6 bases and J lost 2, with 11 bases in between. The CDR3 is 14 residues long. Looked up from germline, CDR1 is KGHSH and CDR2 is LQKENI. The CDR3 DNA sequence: TGTGCCAGCTCGGACCAGGGGCCTGGAAACACCATATATTTT. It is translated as CASSDQGPGNTIYF.

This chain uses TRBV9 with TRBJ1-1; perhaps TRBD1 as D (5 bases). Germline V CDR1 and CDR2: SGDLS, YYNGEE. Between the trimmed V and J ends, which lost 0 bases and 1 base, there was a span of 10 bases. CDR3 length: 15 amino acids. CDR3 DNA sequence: TGTGCCAGCAGCGTAGATGGGACCGGGAACACTGAAGCTTTCTTT. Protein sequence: CASSVDGTGNTEAFF.

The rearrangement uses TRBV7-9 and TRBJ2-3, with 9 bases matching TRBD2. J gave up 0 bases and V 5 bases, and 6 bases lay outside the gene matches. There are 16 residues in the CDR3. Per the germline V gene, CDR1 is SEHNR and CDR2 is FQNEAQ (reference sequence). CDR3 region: CASSPLAGSSTDTQYF. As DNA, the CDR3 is TGTGCCAGCAGCCCTCTAGCGGGGTCTAGCACAGATACGCAGTATTTT. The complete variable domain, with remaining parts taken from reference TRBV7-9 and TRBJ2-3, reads DTGVSQNPRHKITKRGQNVTFRCDPISEHNRLYWYRQTLGQGPEFLTYFQNEAQLEKSRLLSDRFSAERPKGSFSTLEIQRTEQGDSAMYLCASSPLAGSSTDTQYFGPGTRLTVL.

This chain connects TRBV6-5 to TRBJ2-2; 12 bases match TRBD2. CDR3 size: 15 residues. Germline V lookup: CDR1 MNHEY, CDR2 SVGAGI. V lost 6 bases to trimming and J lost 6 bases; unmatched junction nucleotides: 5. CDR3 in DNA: TGTGCCAGCAGCCCCCCTAGCGGGAGGGCCGGGGAGCTGTTTTTT. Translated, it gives CASSPPSGRAGELFF.